The clone carrying this T cell receptor beta chain was observed once. CDR3 length: 17 residues. The V segment lost 1 base and the J segment 7 bases; nucleotides outside the gene matches: 12. The V gene's germline CDR1 is LNHDA and CDR2 SQIVND (reference sequence). The method was immunoSEQ multiplex PCR; TCRdb's version includes in-frame clones alone and lacks a portion of them. The sample lists tens of thousands of clones; 90% to 96% were seen once. This entry is derived from a study of technical replicates of blood from several donors. The sequence was obtained from a human donor in good health. V gene TRBV19 combines with J gene TRBJ2-3; 9 bases line up with TRBD2. Sequenced: T cells isolated from PBMCs. In DNA form, the CDR3 reads TGTGCCAGTAGTATAGCCAACAGACCGGGACTAGCATATACGCAGTATTTT. Protein sequence: CASSIANRPGLAYTQYF.